This T cell receptor beta chain was obtained from a study of cytomegalovirus exposure and HLA in healthy donors. Whole-study results and caveats: Using a false discovery rate of 0.05, a later analysis showed that 16,951 TCR beta sequences were associated with HLA alleles. As a later analysis revealed, the rate of TCR association differed by HLA locus, with DRB1 most and HLA-C fewest. Cytomegalovirus status was reportedly diagnosed by the classifier with high specificity and sensitivity.

Donors showed nominal health when sampled, although they likely had unrecorded immune exposures. There are a few counts of this clone. Antigen specificity is unknown. The primer mix had 60 Vbeta and 13 Jbeta primers. The method was immunoSEQ multiplex PCR; TCRdb's version includes in-frame clones alone and lacks a portion of them. The sample lists about 98,000 clones, over 60% occurring once. Germline CDR1 MNHNS, CDR2 SASEGT. The CDR3 sequence is 10 residues long. V was trimmed by 8 bases and J by 6 bases, leaving 7 bases between them. Specimen: PBMCs. The sequence was collected from a human donor in good health. This chain uses TRBV6-1 with TRBJ1-1; D not resolved. The CDR3 here is CASHTPEAFF. CDR3 nucleotide sequence: TGTGCCAGCCACACCCCTGAAGCTTTCTTT.